One T cell receptor beta chain is described in this entry. This sample was taken from a study of shared clonotypes between healthy human individuals. Around 30,000 T cell genomes (around 300 ng DNA) went into each PBMC replicate. Profiling relied on immunoSEQ multiplex PCR, and the TCRdb table lists in-frame clones only, not all of them. The sample has about 490,000 clones; roughly 80% are singletons. The CDR3 loop spans 14 amino acids. The germline V gene has CDR1 SGHDT and CDR2 YYEEEE. The V gene end was trimmed by 2 bases and the J gene end by 8 bases; junction bases not matched to a gene: 1. The rearrangement joins TRBV5-6 to TRBJ2-1; the match to TRBD2 covers 13 bases. Sequencing was done on a sample of PBMCs. This TCR was recovered from a woman in her forties in good health. Some clones in this sample may be carry-over from other donors' samples. The CDR3 sequence: CASSLGLAGDEQFF. CDR3 nucleotide sequence: TGTGCCAGCAGCTTAGGACTAGCGGGAGATGAGCAGTTCTTC. Full variable domain (missing parts from reference TRBV5-6 and TRBJ2-1): DAGVTQSPTHLIKTRGQQVTLRCSPKSGHDTVSWYQQALGQGPQFIFQYYEEEERQRGNFPDRFSGHQFPNYSSELNVNALLLGDSALYLCASSLGLAGDEQFFGPGTRLTVL.